This T cell receptor (beta chain) was captured by sequencing in a study of blood T cells in healthy people across ages (dated by TCRdb to 2015 to 2017). With regard to the full study: In model experiments, roughly one uniquely barcoded TCR beta cDNA molecule per two T cells was captured by template switching. The study measured age-related changes in TCR beta repertoire diversity using deep sequencing normalized with unique cDNA molecular identifiers. The donors were divided into four age groups: young (average around 17 years), middle-aged (about 39), aged (about 61) and long-lived (approximately 74). To avoid experimental bias, donors of different ages were spread randomly across the sequencing lanes. Two additional independent replicas of 1 million unique cDNA reads from the same blood draw were analyzed for two donors (one aged 18 to 30 and one aged 80 or older).

The roughly 38 donors, aged about 6 to 95 years, were systemically healthy Caucasian individuals from Russia. Each donor gave ten milliliters of peripheral blood, drawn into EDTA-treated Vacutainer tubes. PBMCs were isolated by Ficoll-Paque density-gradient centrifugation, with at least 6 million obtained per sample. Total RNA, at least 5.5 micrograms per sample, was extracted from PBMCs with Trizol reagent. For every donor, an aliquot of PBMCs went through flow cytometry to measure the percentages of naive CD45RAhigh/CD27high T cells. Libraries were built with 5' RACE. Reads for this sample came from an Illumina HiSeq 2500. A second PCR of about 6 to 11 cycles was performed with a sample-barcoded 5' primer and a J-beta primer mix. Each TCR beta cDNA molecule received a unique molecular identifier from a template-switch 5' adaptor carrying 12 random nucleotides. At least 2.5 million CDR3-containing paired-end reads were obtained from each sample. First-strand cDNA synthesis was performed from all RNA using the Mint cDNA synthesis kit, with priming by a TRBC-specific oligonucleotide. Following uracil-DNA glycosylase treatment, all cDNA underwent a first 18-cycle PCR with the universal primers M1SS and BC2_uni_R. On the authors' methods: Normalization of each sample was performed by random selection of 1 million high-quality reads, each carrying a distinct molecular identifier. Reads sharing molecular identifiers were discarded rather than binned into consensus sequences. MiTCR, with a Q25 quality threshold and the strictest error-elimination algorithm, was used for CDR3 identification, clonotype clustering and error correction. Lower-bound total TCR beta diversity was estimated with a nonparametric unseen species model using Euler transformation. TCRdb handled the public reads itself, with Q25 trimming in fastp and clone calling in MiXCR, and kept productive beta chains. One record per CDR3 amino acid sequence lists the most common genes and DNA. The authors' filters were not applied to this entry. In all, the sample holds around 990,000 distinct CDR3 sequences, and roughly two fifths of those were seen once. The ten largest clonotypes hold over 10% of the sample.

Worth noting for this clonotype: No cognate antigen has been identified for it. There are no base qualities to consult, and no much larger clone falls within one base.

The investigation overall reported the following: Because profiling used bulk unsorted PBMCs, naive and antigen-experienced compartments could not be compared conclusively. Compared with the aged group, more naive CD4+ T cells, fewer expanded clones and increased TCR diversity were shown by the long-lived group, suggesting age selection. Estimates of total diversity based on one million sequenced T cells were regarded as lower bounds and as underestimates. There was a strong correlation between observed TCR beta diversity and the percentage of naive T cells measured by flow cytometry. Donor CMV infection status was unknown, potentially confounding age-related changes in expanded clonotypes. As age increased, observed TCR beta diversity per million T cells dropped in a roughly linear way, and a significant reduction was already evident by age 40.

The sequence was collected from a man between 18 and 35 years old in good health. Sequencing used blood.

The DNA sequence follows: TGCGCCAGCAGCCGAATCGTAGGACTAGCGGGAAGCACAGATACGCAGTATTTT. Its amino acids are CASSRIVGLAGSTDTQYF. The chain was built from TRBV4-3 and TRBJ2-3; TRBD2 matches 12 bases in the middle. The CDR3 goes from the cysteine to the phenylalanine over 18 residues. The DNA shown is the 54-base CDR3, in frame from base 1. From a lookup of the germline V gene, CDR1 and CDR2 are LGHNA and YSLEER. Trimming removed 4 bases from V and 0 bases from J; the gene matches leave 8 bases unexplained.